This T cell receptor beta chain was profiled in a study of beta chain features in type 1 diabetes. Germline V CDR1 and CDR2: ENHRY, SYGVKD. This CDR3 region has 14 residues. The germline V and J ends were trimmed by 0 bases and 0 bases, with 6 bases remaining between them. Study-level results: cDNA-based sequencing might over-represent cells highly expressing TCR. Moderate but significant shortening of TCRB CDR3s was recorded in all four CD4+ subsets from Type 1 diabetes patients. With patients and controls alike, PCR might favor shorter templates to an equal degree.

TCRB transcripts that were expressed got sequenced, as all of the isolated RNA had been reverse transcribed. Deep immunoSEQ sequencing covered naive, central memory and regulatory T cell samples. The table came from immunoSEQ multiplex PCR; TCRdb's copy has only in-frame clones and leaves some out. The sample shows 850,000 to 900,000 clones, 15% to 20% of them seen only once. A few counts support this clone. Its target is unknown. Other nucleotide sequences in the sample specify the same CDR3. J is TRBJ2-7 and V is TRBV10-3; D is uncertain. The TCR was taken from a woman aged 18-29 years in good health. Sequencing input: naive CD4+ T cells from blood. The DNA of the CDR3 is TGTGCCATCAGTGAGTCTTTCGGCTCCTACGAGCAGTACTTC. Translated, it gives CAISESFGSYEQYF.